Shown below are 20 T cell receptor beta chains from a single sample sequenced in a study of shared T cell receptors in the human thymus. Using immunoSEQ multiplex PCR, the repertoire was profiled, and TCRdb retains in-frame clones only, with some absent. The sample includes some 640,000 clones, around 87% of them seen just once. The same data also went into a second study, on human thymus T cells.

Sequencing was performed on thymocytes. These receptors all come from a boy in the first two years of life with a congenital heart defect.

The chain has TRBV14 and TRBJ2-7; TRBD2 matches at 8 bases. CDR3 length: 15 amino acids. Germline assignment: CDR1 SGHDN and CDR2 FVKESK. V was pared by 1 base and J by 6 bases, with 8 bases of the junction left unmatched. This chain's CDR3 is CASSQGGTSFREQYF. Here the CDR3 DNA reads TGTGCCAGCAGCCAAGGCGGGACTAGTTTTCGCGAGCAGTACTTC. Complete variable domain (other parts from reference TRBV14 and TRBJ2-7): EAGVTQFPSHSVIEKGQTVTLRCDPISGHDNLYWYRRVMGKEIKFLLHFVKESKQDESGMPNNRFLAERTGGTYSTLKVQPAELEDSGVYFCASSQGGTSFREQYFGPGTRLTVT.

The chain recombines TRBV15 with TRBJ2-3; 7 bases line up with TRBD1. CDR1 is LNHNV and CDR2 is YYDKDF in the germline V gene (reference sequence). After removal of 3 bases from V and 3 bases from J, the junction contained 12 bases not matched to a gene. The CDR3 totals 17 residues. The CDR3 here is CATSSGVEQGRTDTQYF. The CDR3 DNA reads TGTGCCACCAGCAGCGGGGTAGAACAGGGGCGTACAGATACGCAGTATTTT.

Here the CDR3 reads CASSSRLWGTGRSYEQYF. In nucleotides, the CDR3 is TGTGCCAGCAGCTCCCGATTGTGGGGGACAGGACGATCCTACGAGCAGTACTTC. The chain links TRBV7-6 to TRBJ2-7, with TRBD1 matching over 8 bases. The CDR3 loop spans 18 amino acids. CDR1 SGHVS and CDR2 FNYEAQ come from the germline V gene. The trim removed 4 bases at V and 1 base at J, leaving 15 bases unmatched.

V usage is TRBV7-6 and J usage is TRBJ1-4; a weak D match, TRBD1 (5 bases). The CDR3 has 15 amino acids. Per the germline V gene, CDR1 is SGHVS and CDR2 is FNYEAQ. V lost 2 bases, J lost 4 bases, and 11 bases lay in between. In DNA, the CDR3 is TGTGCCAGCAGCTTAAGTGACAGTTTTAATGAAAAACTGTTTTTT. It is translated as CASSLSDSFNEKLFF.

The chain links TRBV19 to TRBJ1-5, with 7 positions matching TRBD1. The CDR3 covers 16 residues. The trim removed 3 bases at V and 4 bases at J, leaving 9 bases unmatched. The V gene's germline CDR1 is LNHDA and CDR2 SQIVND (reference sequence). In DNA, the CDR3 is TGTGCCAGTAGTATCCCACAGGGGTTATTTAATCAGCCCCAGCATTTT. This codes for CASSIPQGLFNQPQHF.

The count of this clone is one. This chain uses TRBV5-6 with TRBJ2-1; the match to TRBD1 covers 8 bases. Trimming removed 0 bases from V and 8 bases from J; junction bases left unmatched: 13. The CDR3 extends over 17 amino acids. Germline V CDR1 and CDR2: SGHDT, YYEEEE. The CDR3: CASSLVTGDVGFYEQFF. CDR3 nucleotides: TGTGCCAGCAGCTTGGTGACAGGGGATGTTGGGTTCTATGAGCAGTTCTTC.

The gene calls are TRBV18 and TRBJ2-7, with 12 nucleotides matching TRBD1. Germline loops: CDR1 KGHSH, CDR2 LQKENI. Trimming took 5 bases from V and 5 from J; bases not matched to a gene: 10. There are 16 residues in the CDR3. The CDR3 region has the DNA TGTGCCAGCTCATCAATCCTAGGGACAGGGGGCGACGAGCAGTACTTC. This gives the protein CASSSILGTGGDEQYF.

The CDR3 sequence: CASSPDTGLEETQYF. The CDR3 DNA follows: TGCGCCAGCAGCCCTGACACGGGACTAGAGGAGACCCAGTACTTC. The chain is built from TRBV4-3 and TRBJ2-5; 8 bases are shared with TRBD2. Trimming at V came to 4 bases and at J to 5 bases, leaving 9 bases not matched to a gene. Germline loops: CDR1 LGHNA, CDR2 YSLEER. The CDR3 is 15 residues long.

The chain recombines TRBV12-5 with TRBJ1-2, with 7 bases identical to TRBD1. Germline V gene data show CDR1 as LGHNT and CDR2 as FRNRAP. V shed 0 bases, J shed 4 bases, and the junction held 14 bases outside the gene matches. This CDR3 is 18 amino acids long. The chain's CDR3 is CASGLVHSPGQKFYGYTF. In DNA form, the CDR3 reads TGTGCTAGTGGTTTGGTACATTCCCCGGGACAGAAGTTCTATGGCTACACCTTC.

The chain is built from TRBV19 and TRBJ2-3; TRBD1 matches 11 bases. This CDR3 spans 16 amino acids. CDR1 LNHDA and CDR2 SQIVND come from the germline V gene (reference sequence). The CDR3 sequence: CAEHTSGTGGTDTQYF. CDR3 nucleotides: TGTGCAGAGCACACTTCCGGGACAGGGGGGACAGATACGCAGTATTTT.

The chain is built from TRBV7-2 and TRBJ2-5, with 7 bases that match TRBD1. This CDR3 has 17 amino acids. Trimming cost V 5 bases and J 5 bases; bases outside gene matches: 17. Germline values: CDR1 SGHTA, CDR2 FQGNSA. The CDR3: CASSNRDSESDGETQYF. CDR3 DNA sequence: TGTGCCAGCAGCAATAGGGACAGCGAGTCCGACGGGGAGACCCAGTACTTC. The variable domain in full, completed from reference TRBV7-2 and TRBJ2-5, reads GAGVSQSPSNKVTEKGKDVELRCDPISGHTALYWYRQSLGQGLEFLIYFQGNSAPDKSGLPSDRFSAERTGGSVSTLTIQRTQQEDSAVYLCASSNRDSESDGETQYFGPGTRLLVL.

V gene TRBV30 combines with J gene TRBJ2-1; the D gene is possibly TRBD1 (6 bases). Trimming removed 0 bases from V and 5 bases from J, with 11 bases in between. The CDR3 is 14 residues long. Germline CDR1 GTSNPN, CDR2 SVGIG (reference sequence). Written as DNA, the CDR3 is TGTGCCTGGAGTGTCCGGGACACCCACAATGAGCAGTTCTTC. Translation gives CAWSVRDTHNEQFF.

The chain recombines TRBV5-6 with TRBJ2-1; the match to TRBD2 covers 8 bases. The trim removed 1 base at V and 8 bases at J, leaving 17 bases unmatched. The CDR3 is 18 residues long. Germline values: CDR1 SGHDT, CDR2 YYEEEE. The CDR3 loop is CASSLIGGDTPLLDEQFF. The CDR3 DNA reads as TGTGCCAGCAGCTTGATCGGGGGGGACACACCTCTTTTGGATGAGCAGTTCTTC.

This clone was seen only a few times. V usage is TRBV28 and J usage is TRBJ1-3; no clear D. Trimming took off 3 bases at V and 0 bases at J, with 6 bases between the two ends. This CDR3 comprises 14 residues. From germline, CDR1 is MDHEN and CDR2 SYDVKM. The CDR3 spells CASSFMSSGNTIYF. In DNA, the CDR3 is TGTGCCAGCAGTTTTATGAGCTCTGGAAACACCATATATTTT.

The rearrangement links TRBV28 to TRBJ2-1; D possibly corresponds to TRBD1 (5 bases). V was trimmed by 1 base and J by 0 bases, leaving 16 bases between them. Per the germline V gene, CDR1 is MDHEN and CDR2 is SYDVKM. This CDR3 is built from 18 residues. CDR3: CASSLSRGDLLSYNEQFF. The DNA for the CDR3 is TGTGCCAGCAGTTTATCAAGGGGCGACCTCCTCTCCTACAATGAGCAGTTCTTC. The full variable domain, completed using reference TRBV28 and TRBJ2-1, is DVKVTQSSRYLVKRTGEKVFLECVQDMDHENMFWYRQDPGLGLRLIYFSYDVKMKEKGDIPEGYSVSREKKERFSLILESASTNQTSMYLCASSLSRGDLLSYNEQFFGPGTRLTVL.

The rearrangement uses TRBV10-2 and TRBJ1-4; no clear D gene. This CDR3 has 12 amino acids. V lost 5 bases to trimming and J lost 8 bases, with 9 bases between them. Germline CDR1 and CDR2: WSHSY and SAAADI. CDR3 amino acids: CASSFPGEKLFF. The CDR3 nucleotides are TGCGCCAGCAGTTTCCCGGGGGAAAAACTGTTTTTT.

CDR3: CASSFRDSSYNEQFF. CDR3 nucleotides: TGTGCCAGCTCATTCCGGGACAGTTCCTACAATGAGCAGTTCTTC. The chain employs TRBV27 and TRBJ2-1; 7 bases are shared with TRBD1. The ends lost 8 bases at V and 1 base at J; junction bases unmatched: 8. This CDR3 has 15 amino acids. Germline-derived CDR1 and CDR2 are MNHEY and SMNVEV (reference sequence).

The chain has TRBV6-6 and TRBJ1-2; D may be TRBD1 (6 bases). Trimming pared 6 bases from V and 4 bases from J, leaving 18 bases between. The V gene's germline CDR1 is MNHNY and CDR2 SVGAGI (reference sequence). The CDR3 is 15 residues long. CDR3 in amino acids: CASSPKVNRAYGYTF. CDR3 sequence (DNA): TGTGCCAGCAGCCCTAAGGTTAACAGGGCCTATGGCTACACCTTC.

This chain connects TRBV5-1 to TRBJ2-1; D perhaps matches TRBD1 (6 bases). Germline CDR1 SGHRS, CDR2 YFSETQ. The V gene lost 1 base and the J gene lost 4 bases, with 9 bases spanning the gap. The CDR3 runs to 14 residues. The CDR3 DNA reads TGCGCCAGCAGCTTGACAGGGCGATACAATGAGCAGTTCTTC. Its protein is CASSLTGRYNEQFF.

The chain links TRBV11-2 to TRBJ2-7; D not resolved. The CDR3 spans 13 residues. V was pared by 5 bases and J by 1 base, with 9 bases between. Germline V gene sequence: CDR1 SGHAT, CDR2 FQNNGV. The CDR3 nucleotides read TGTGCCAGCAGCAATAGACTGTCCTACGAGCAGTACTTC. This translates into CASSNRLSYEQYF.